This TCR beta chain is from a study of CD8+ T cells in alopecia areata (dated by TCRdb to 2016 to 2018). General notes on the study: The treated patients took part in an open-label pilot trial in which moderate-to-severe alopecia areata was treated with oral tofacitinib at 5 to 10 mg twice daily. Patients received tofacitinib for 6 to 18 months and were then followed off drug for 6 months to check for delayed response and recurrence. The SALT score, which quantifies the percentage of affected scalp surface area, was used to measure disease severity in treated patients. The study used high-throughput TCRbeta sequencing to examine T cell clonal expansion in alopecia areata, in both the C3H/HeJ mouse model and human patients. On the human side, TCRbeta sequencing was run on scalp tissue and on sorted CD4+ and CD8+ peripheral blood T cells from healthy controls and from alopecia areata patients with either patchy or totalis/universalis disease. Biopsies were taken from tofacitinib-treated patients at baseline and at 4 and 24 weeks of treatment, and a later scalp biopsy was taken in several of the tofacitinib-treated patients. Clonality in the scalp was compared among normal scalp (n=4), patchy alopecia areata scalp (n=8), and alopecia totalis/universalis scalp (n=8). RNA came from the PAXgene miRNA kit for fixed scalp, the miRNeasy kit for PBMCs, and the RNeasy kit for mouse skin. TCRbeta CDR3 regions were amplified by immunoSEQ multiplex PCR using 35 Vbeta forward and 13 Jbeta reverse primers.

The library was obtained by the immunoSEQ multiplex PCR assay. RNA was extracted from all samples and reverse transcribed into cDNA as template for TCR sequencing. First-strand cDNA was synthesized using SuperScript III with a 2:1 mix of oligo-dT and random hexamers. A synthetic immune receptor repertoire was used to measure amplification bias, and any remaining bias was corrected computationally. In the original analysis: Raw reads were preprocessed to remove errors, and CDR3 was defined by IMGT conventions from the conserved cysteine to phenylalanine. Clonality was computed by normalizing Shannon entropy by log2 of the number of productive unique TCRs and subtracting the result from 1. Whether scalp clones were CD4 or CD8 was inferred by matching scalp TCRbeta sequences against CD4 and CD8 repertoires sorted from blood. TCRdb provides this immuneACCESS table in a form limited to in-frame rearrangements. Some clones are lacking; in checked studies, under half of them reflect an unresolved V gene, and why the rest are absent is not known. V and J calls and clone size are copied from that table; D and trimming were computed from the DNA. Counted in this sample were roughly 220,000 clones; over 60% of them appeared once. Together, the top ten hold more than 1% of the sample.

To note about this clone: It has no known antigen specificity. No qualities accompany the bases; no much larger clone lies one base away.

The sample's treatment or condition label, in plain terms: oral pan-JAK inhibitor, 5-10 mg twice daily. Lesional scalp punch biopsies and peripheral blood were collected from alopecia areata patients. PBMCs were separated by density centrifugation and stained for CD3, CD4 and CD8, after which CD4+ and CD8+ T cells were sorted on a FACSAria. Findings and caveats that apply to the study as a whole: Compared with normal scalp, lesional scalp, particularly in alopecia totalis/universalis, had higher clonality and more expanded CD8+ clones, which suggests antigenic drive. Because the treated cohort was small and included a single nonresponder, larger studies are needed to assess links between baseline CD8+ expansion and response. Tofacitinib significantly lowered scalp clonality and the number of expanded CD8+ clones among the top 100 scalp clones. Shared TCR sequences between patients were less evident than in mice, which may be partly attributable to HLA diversity in the patient population. Resident alphabeta T cells in normal human skin are also sequenced, complicating scalp TCR repertoire analysis, unlike mouse skin dominated by gammadelta T cells. During tofacitinib treatment, many expanded lesional clones stuck around in both scalp and blood, and this persistence may partly explain why relapse happens after treatment is stopped.

The receptor's source is a human donor with alopecia areata. This material consisted of CD4+ T cells sorted from blood, taken around week 44, from a patient treated with tofacitinib.

The base sequence is TGTGCCAGCAGCTTGGCCTTGGGGGATCAAGAGACCCAGTACTTC. This gives the protein CASSLALGDQETQYF. The rearranged segments are TRBV5-6 and TRBJ2-5, with the D call perhaps TRBD1 or TRBD2, each one matching 5 bases. The V and J ends are trimmed by 0 bases and 2 bases, leaving 11 bases between them. CDR1 SGHDT and CDR2 YYEEEE are derived from the germline V gene. From the cysteine through the phenylalanine, the CDR3 covers 15 amino acids. Only the CDR3 DNA is retained, 45 bases long and in frame from the first base.